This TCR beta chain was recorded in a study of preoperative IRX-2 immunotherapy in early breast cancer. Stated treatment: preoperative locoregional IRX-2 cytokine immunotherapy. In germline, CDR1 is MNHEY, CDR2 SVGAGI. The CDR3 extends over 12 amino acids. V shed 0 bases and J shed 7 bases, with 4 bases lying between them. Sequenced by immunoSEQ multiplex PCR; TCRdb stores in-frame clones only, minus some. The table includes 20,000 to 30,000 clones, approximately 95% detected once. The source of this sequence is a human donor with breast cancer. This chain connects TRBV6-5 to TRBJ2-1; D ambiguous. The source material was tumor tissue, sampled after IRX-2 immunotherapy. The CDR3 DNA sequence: TGTGCCAGCAGTTACTCGACGAATGAGCAGTTCTTC. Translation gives CASSYSTNEQFF.